Shown below are 17 T cell receptor beta chains from a single sample sequenced in a study of CD8+CD57+ T cells in acquired aplastic anemia. For sequencing, patients were chosen who had shown expansion of CD8+CD57+ cells by flow cytometry. Using genomic DNA as the template, TCR beta VDJ and CDR3 profiling was carried out. One entry per CDR3 protein results from TCRdb running MiXCR on the reads. The profile covers approximately 200,000 distinct CDR3 sequences, with under 55% appearing a single time and around 20% taken by the ten largest. The sample was sorted CD4+, CD8+, or CD8+CD57+ T cells (not recorded which) from PBMCs. These receptor sequences come from a human donor with aplastic anemia.

The V call is TRBV7-8, the J call TRBJ2-7; D is ambiguous. The CDR3 runs to 14 residues. V was cut by 5 bases and J by 2 bases, with 13 bases left in between. In germline, CDR1 is SGHVS, CDR2 FQNEAQ. The CDR3 DNA follows: TGTGCCAGCAGCCGCGCGCAGGAGCCCTACGAGCAGTACTTC. Protein product: CASSRAQEPYEQYF.

This clonotype has at least ten counts. This chain links TRBV4-1 with TRBJ1-6; TRBD1 matches at 9 bases. The CDR3 is made up of 16 amino acids. Germline CDR1 and CDR2: MGHRA and YSYEKL. V gave up 1 base and J gave up 7 bases; unmatched junction bases: 5. The CDR3 protein is CASSQVPDRGNSPLHF. Written as DNA, the CDR3 is TGCGCCAGCAGCCAAGTTCCGGACAGGGGAAATTCACCCCTCCACTTT.

In this sample, this clonotype turned up a few times. Germline and junction disagree at one end, which may indicate a read error. This chain links TRBV10-3 with TRBJ2-7; unclear D gene. CDR1 is ENHRY and CDR2 is SYGVKD in the germline V gene. CDR3 size: 13 residues. CDR3 residues: CAISDYGSHEQYF. CDR3 coding DNA: TGCGCCATCAGTGATTACGGCTCCCACGAGCAGTACTTC.

The CDR3 sequence is CSAGRNEQFF. The DNA for the CDR3 is TGCAGTGCCGGGAGAAATGAGCAGTTCTTC. The chain combines TRBV20-1 with TRBJ2-1; D is possibly TRBD2 (6 bases). Germline-derived CDR1 and CDR2 are DFQATT and SNEGSKA (reference sequence). With 6 bases removed from V and 7 bases from J, the gap between germline ends came to 7 bases. There are 10 residues in the CDR3.

This chain joins TRBV7-3 and TRBJ1-2; 7 nucleotides agree with TRBD1. This CDR3 has 13 amino acids. V trimming: 3 bases; J trimming: 8 bases; junction bases outside the gene matches: 6. The V gene's germline CDR1 is SGHTA and CDR2 FQGTGA. As DNA, the CDR3 is TGTGCCAGCAGCTTCCCGACAGGGCAAGGCTACACCTTC. This sequence encodes CASSFPTGQGYTF. Looking up the rest from reference TRBV7-3 and TRBJ1-2 gives the full variable domain: GAGVSQTPSNKVTEKGKYVELRCDPISGHTALYWYRQSLGQGPEFLIYFQGTGAADDSGLPNDRFFAVRPEGSVSTLKIQRTERGDSAVYLCASSFPTGQGYTFGSGTRLTVV.

This clonotype was observed a single time. The V call is TRBV7-3, the J call TRBJ2-3, with 14 bases aligning to TRBD2. This CDR3 contains 16 residues. The trim removed 5 bases at V and 6 bases at J, leaving 7 bases unmatched. Germline CDR1 and CDR2: SGHTA and FQGTGA. For the CDR3, the DNA is TGTGCCAGCAGCATACTGGGACTAGCGGGAGCCGATACGCAGTATTTT. Translation gives CASSILGLAGADTQYF.

The V call is TRBV11-1, the J call TRBJ2-7, with TRBD1 matching over 7 bases. CDR1 and CDR2 (germline): SGHAT, FQDESV (reference sequence). This CDR3 is 16 amino acids long. The V segment lost 7 bases and the J segment 4 bases; nucleotides outside the gene matches: 16. The CDR3 here is CASTRSRDSRSYEQYF. As DNA, the CDR3 is TGTGCCAGCACCCGATCCCGGGACAGCCGATCTTACGAGCAGTACTTC.

Points on this clonotype: Being one base from a much bigger clone, this may be a read error. The rearrangement uses TRBV7-9 and TRBJ2-1; TRBD1 might be the D (8 bases). The CDR3 is 14 residues long. V was shortened by 5 bases and J by 10 bases, with 18 bases between the two germline ends. From germline, CDR1 is SEHNR and CDR2 FQNEAQ (reference sequence). The CDR3 DNA reads TGTGCCAGCAGCGGAACAGGGGGGGTCTACGAGCAGTTCTTC. It specifies CASSGTGGVYEQFF.

The genes are TRBV25-1 and TRBJ2-3; TRBD1 is a possible D gene (7 bases). The germline V gene encodes CDR1 MGHDK and CDR2 SYGVNS. The germline V and J ends were trimmed by 3 bases and 5 bases, with 15 bases remaining between them. The CDR3 sequence is 15 residues long. CDR3 region: CASSETGTRRDTQYF. In DNA, the CDR3 is TGTGCCAGCAGTGAGACAGGGACTCGGAGAGATACGCAGTATTTT. Looking up the rest from reference TRBV25-1 and TRBJ2-3 gives the full variable domain: EADIYQTPRYLVIGTGKKITLECSQTMGHDKMYWYQQDPGMELHLIHYSYGVNSTEKGDLSSESTVSRIRTEHFPLTLESARPSHTSQYLCASSETGTRRDTQYFGPGTRLTVL.

This clonotype was observed once. This chain uses TRBV25-1 with TRBJ1-6, with TRBD1 matching over 7 bases. This CDR3 is 14 amino acids long. With V trimmed by 8 bases and J by 5 bases, 6 bases remained unmatched. Germline assignment: CDR1 MGHDK and CDR2 SYGVNS. CDR3 loop: CASSDRRNNSPLHF. The CDR3 DNA sequence: TGTGCCAGCTCGGACAGGCGGAATAATTCACCCCTCCACTTT.

The chain is built from TRBV7-8 and TRBJ2-2, with a possible D match to TRBD1 (5 bases). The V end lost 1 base, the J end lost 3 bases, and 9 bases lay between the germline ends. Germline values: CDR1 SGHVS, CDR2 FQNEAQ. The CDR3 covers 15 residues. This chain's CDR3 is CASSLGRVDTGELFF. Written as DNA, the CDR3 is TGTGCCAGCAGCTTAGGCAGGGTGGACACCGGGGAGCTGTTTTTT.

This clonotype was seen at least ten times. V gene TRBV5-1 combines with J gene TRBJ2-2; D tentatively reads TRBD1 or TRBD2 (6 bases each). The germline V gene has CDR1 SGHRS and CDR2 YFSETQ. CDR3 length: 17 amino acids. Trimming removed 0 bases at V and 5 bases at J, with 17 bases between. This CDR3 is CASSLDLGGRPTGELFF. The DNA of the CDR3 is TGCGCCAGCAGCTTGGACCTGGGGGGCAGACCAACCGGGGAGCTGTTTTTT.

At least ten counts were recorded for this clonotype. The rearrangement links TRBV5-8 to TRBJ2-7; D is ambiguous. CDR3 size: 12 residues. V dropped 2 bases and J dropped 3 bases, with 6 bases sitting between them. Germline V gene sequence: CDR1 SGHTS, CDR2 YDEGEE. The CDR3 nucleotides read TGTGCCAGCAGCTTAGGGTACTACGAGCAGTACTTC. Translation: CASSLGYYEQYF.

The chain is built from TRBV25-1 and TRBJ2-7; unclear D gene. Germline V gene data show CDR1 as MGHDK and CDR2 as SYGVNS. The CDR3 consists of 14 residues. V was shortened by 3 bases and J by 2 bases, with 11 bases between the two germline ends. CDR3 in amino acids: CASSESAPAYEQYF. CDR3 coding DNA: TGTGCCAGCAGTGAGTCGGCTCCCGCCTACGAGCAGTACTTC.

This clonotype has just one count. V and J are TRBV5-1 and TRBJ2-7; 11 bases line up with TRBD2. The closer fit of TRBJ2-5 to the DNA end suggests the J call may be wrong. The length of the CDR3 is 15 residues. The germline CDR1 and CDR2 sequences are SGHRS and YFSETQ. Here the CDR3 DNA reads TGCGCCAGCAGCGTTGGGACTAGCGGACTAGAGACCCAGTACTTC. This translates into CASSVGTSGLETQYF.

This clonotype was seen at least ten times. The V gene is TRBV19, the J gene TRBJ1-6, with 8 bases lining up with TRBD1. The J segment lost 10 bases and the V segment lost 7 bases, leaving 9 bases of the junction unmatched. The CDR3 has 14 residues. The V gene's germline CDR1 is LNHDA and CDR2 SQIVND (reference sequence). DNA for the CDR3: TGTGCCAGTAAGTCCGGACAGGGAAGATCACCCCTCCACTTT. Amino acids: CASKSGQGRSPLHF.

V gene TRBV25-1 combines with J gene TRBJ1-2; D gene unclear. V lost 1 base, J lost 4 bases, and 16 bases lay in between. The CDR3 has 16 residues. Germline lookup yields CDR1 MGHDK and CDR2 SYGVNS. In nucleotides, the CDR3 is TGTGCCAGCAGTGAATCCCTTGCGGGTTGGGGCTATGGCTACACCTTC. It yields the protein CASSESLAGWGYGYTF.